The rows below give T cell receptor beta chains drawn from one sample of a study of shared clonotypes between healthy human individuals. Assay used: immunoSEQ multiplex PCR; TCRdb lists only in-frame clones, some missing. The sample comprises more than 400,000 clones, around 95% of which are singletons, and 0.055% to 0.075% rests with the top ten. Material for sequencing was naive CD4+ T cells sorted from blood. The receptor source for this set is a woman aged 25 to 45 in good health. Each CDR3 is given with its conserved first and last residue. The D gene is left open where the match is weak. Clone size appears in some rows only: once, few, many, or a class for an expanded clone.

v_call	j_call	d_call	clone_size	cdr3_aa	cdr3_nt
TRBV11-2	TRBJ1-2	TRBD1	-	CASSLGGAGGSYGYTF	TGTGCCAGCAGCTTAGGGGGGGCAGGGGGAAGCTATGGCTACACCTTC
TRBV6-5	TRBJ1-1	TRBD1	-	CASETGTGRHEAFF	TGTGCCAGTGAGACCGGGACAGGCCGACATGAAGCTTTCTTT
TRBV10-3	TRBJ2-5	-	-	CAISAEQQETQYF	TGTGCCATCAGTGCCGAACAGCAAGAGACCCAGTACTTC
TRBV28	TRBJ2-5	-	-	CASSLQGGFQYF	TGTGCCAGCAGTTTACAAGGAGGTTTCCAGTACTTC
TRBV5-4	TRBJ1-1	-	-	CASSLGGGLAEAFF	TGTGCCAGCAGCTTGGGCGGGGGCTTGGCTGAAGCTTTCTTT
TRBV5-1	TRBJ1-1	-	-	CASRPLPGPEGITEAFF	TGCGCCAGCAGACCGCTGCCGGGGCCGGAGGGGATCACTGAAGCTTTCTTT
TRBV28	TRBJ2-1	TRBD2	-	CASSLASGRGNEQFF	TGTGCCAGCAGTTTAGCTAGCGGGAGGGGGAATGAGCAGTTCTTC
TRBV7-9	TRBJ2-3	-	-	CASSLHGTQYF	TGTGCCAGCAGCTTACATGGGACGCAGTATTTT
TRBV28	TRBJ2-5	-	once	CASSLSSGTQYF	TGTGCCAGCAGTCTATCCTCAGGGACCCAGTACTTC
TRBV5-6	TRBJ2-7	TRBD2	-	CASSRAGTSGRASYEQYF	TGTGCCAGCAGCAGAGCCGGGACTAGCGGGAGGGCCTCCTACGAGCAGTACTTC
TRBV7-2	TRBJ2-7	-	-	CASSSQRATASRQYF	TGTGCCAGCAGCTCACAGAGGGCTACAGCTTCAAGGCAGTACTTC
TRBV21-1	TRBJ2-1	-	-	CASSPPREGNYNEQFF	TGTGCCAGCAGCCCCCCGCGGGAGGGTAACTACAATGAGCAGTTCTTC
TRBV6-6	TRBJ2-5	TRBD2	-	CASEPGGPGTQYF	TGTGCCAGCGAACCGGGAGGGCCGGGGACCCAGTACTTC
TRBV6-5	TRBJ1-3	-	-	CASSYSGGPGDTIYF	TGTGCCAGCAGTTACTCTGGGGGGCCTGGGGACACCATATATTTT
TRBV7-9	TRBJ2-7	-	-	CAIRVRSSYEQYF	TGTGCCATCCGAGTGCGGAGCTCCTACGAGCAGTACTTC
TRBV28	TRBJ2-7	TRBD2	-	CASGGTNAYEQYF	TGTGCCAGCGGGGGGACTAACGCCTACGAGCAGTACTTC
TRBV6-1	TRBJ2-3	-	-	CASRETGWWPTQYF	TGTGCCAGCCGGGAAACGGGATGGTGGCCTACGCAGTATTTT
TRBV29-1	TRBJ1-1	-	few	CSVVLVLNTEAFF	TGCAGCGTTGTCCTTGTTTTGAACACTGAAGCTTTCTTT
TRBV28	TRBJ1-1	-	-	CASRKGGNGNTEAFF	TGTGCCAGCAGGAAGGGGGGGAACGGGAACACTGAAGCTTTCTTT
TRBV28	TRBJ2-5	TRBD2	-	CASSPGLAGAQETQYF	TGTGCCAGCAGTCCGGGACTAGCGGGAGCCCAAGAGACCCAGTACTTC
TRBV2	TRBJ2-5	-	-	CASSDRRGTGETQYF	TGTGCCAGCAGTGATAGGAGGGGGACGGGAGAGACCCAGTACTTC
TRBV7-2	TRBJ2-3	TRBD2	-	CASSLSSGRGNTQYF	TGTGCCAGCAGCTTAAGTAGCGGGAGAGGAAATACGCAGTATTTT
TRBV10-1	TRBJ1-3	-	-	CASSESTLGSGSGNTIYF	TGCGCCAGCAGTGAGTCGACTCTGGGGTCGGGCTCTGGAAACACCATATATTTT
TRBV2	TRBJ1-1	-	-	CASSEYTEAFF	TGTGCCAGCAGTGAGTACACTGAAGCTTTCTTT
TRBV9	TRBJ1-2	-	-	CASSGGEGRGGYTF	TGTGCCAGCAGCGGCGGCGAGGGCCGGGGTGGCTACACCTTC
TRBV5-1	TRBJ2-7	-	-	CASSSIRAPYEQYF	TGCGCCAGCAGCTCGATCAGGGCCCCCTACGAGCAGTACTTC
TRBV6-5	TRBJ1-5	TRBD1	-	CASSYTGALNQPQHF	TGTGCCAGCAGTTACACAGGGGCCCTCAATCAGCCCCAGCATTTT
TRBV5-1	TRBJ2-4	TRBD2	once	CASSSAGGSANIQYF	TGCGCCAGCAGTTCGGCCGGCGGGAGCGCCAACATTCAGTACTTC
TRBV29-1	TRBJ2-3	-	-	CSVEVVVSTDTQYF	TGCAGCGTTGAGGTGGTTGTAAGCACAGATACGCAGTATTTT
TRBV18	TRBJ2-3	-	-	CASSPTSSSYTQYF	TGTGCCAGCTCACCAACTAGCTCAAGTTATACGCAGTATTTT
TRBV25-1	TRBJ2-7	TRBD1	-	CASSEFRGRYEQYF	TGTGCCAGCAGTGAATTTAGGGGGCGCTACGAGCAGTACTTC
TRBV7-9	TRBJ1-5	TRBD1	-	CASIRQGQRINQPQHF	TGTGCCAGCATCAGACAGGGACAGAGAATAAATCAGCCCCAGCATTTT
TRBV2	TRBJ2-7	TRBD2	-	CASRGLAGVREQYF	TGTGCCAGCAGAGGACTAGCGGGAGTTCGCGAGCAGTACTTC
TRBV11-2	TRBJ2-2	TRBD1	-	CASSFFSGQGNTGELFF	TGTGCCAGCAGCTTCTTCTCGGGACAGGGGAACACCGGGGAGCTGTTTTTT
TRBV19	TRBJ1-5	-	once	CASSIMGTNSNQPQHF	TGTGCCAGTAGTATCATGGGGACGAATAGCAATCAGCCCCAGCATTTT
TRBV5-1	TRBJ2-4	TRBD1	-	CASSPSGTGLDIQYF	TGCGCCAGCAGCCCCTCCGGGACAGGATTAGACATTCAGTACTTC
TRBV28	TRBJ2-7	TRBD2	-	CASSYQISLAASSYEQYF	TGTGCCAGCAGTTACCAGATATCTCTAGCGGCTAGCTCCTACGAGCAGTACTTC
TRBV6-1	TRBJ2-1	-	-	CASSVRTPIYNEQFF	TGTGCCAGCAGTGTAAGGACTCCCATATACAATGAGCAGTTCTTC
TRBV2	TRBJ2-3	TRBD2	-	CASSDYVAGRDTQYF	TGTGCCAGCAGTGATTATGTAGCGGGGCGGGATACGCAGTATTTT
TRBV7-8	TRBJ2-6	-	-	CASSLGSSGANVLTF	TGTGCCAGCAGCTTAGGCAGCTCTGGGGCCAACGTCCTGACTTTC
TRBV28	TRBJ2-3	TRBD2	-	CASTPSGLAGITDTQYF	TGTGCCAGCACCCCGTCGGGACTAGCGGGGATCACAGATACGCAGTATTTT
TRBV29-1	TRBJ2-5	-	-	CSVDYMGMVETQYF	TGCAGCGTTGATTATATGGGGATGGTGGAGACCCAGTACTTC
TRBV9	TRBJ2-3	-	few	CASSASTDTQYF	TGTGCCAGCAGCGCCAGCACAGATACGCAGTATTTT
TRBV5-6	TRBJ2-5	-	-	CASSLVGAQETQYF	TGTGCCAGCAGCTTGGTTGGGGCCCAAGAGACCCAGTACTTC
TRBV7-2	TRBJ2-5	TRBD2	-	CASSFGGRETQYF	TGTGCCAGCAGCTTTGGCGGGAGAGAGACCCAGTACTTC
TRBV5-5	TRBJ1-4	-	once	CASSQTPRGPNEKLFF	TGTGCCAGCAGCCAAACCCCTCGGGGGCCAAATGAAAAACTGTTTTTT
TRBV28	TRBJ2-5	TRBD1	-	CASSVRQGRKTQYF	TGTGCCAGCAGTGTCCGACAGGGGAGGAAGACCCAGTACTTC
TRBV5-1	TRBJ1-5	TRBD1	-	CASSLDAGDSQPQHF	TGCGCCAGCAGCTTGGATGCAGGGGACAGTCAGCCCCAGCATTTT
TRBV2	TRBJ2-7	TRBD1	-	CASSVTGQGYEQYF	TGTGCCAGCAGTGTGACGGGACAGGGCTACGAGCAGTACTTC
TRBV7-2	TRBJ2-3	-	-	CASSLGVATDTQYF	TGTGCCAGCAGCTTAGGGGTAGCAACAGATACGCAGTATTTT